What follows are 3 T cell receptor beta chains derived from one specimen sequenced in a study of Graves' ophthalmopathy and Graves' hyperthyroidism listed by TCRdb under 2018. The sequencer listed for this sample is Illumina HiSeq 2000. For repertoire sequencing, the TCR beta CDR3 regions were amplified from RNA transcripts. HTBI primers and the Qiagen OneStep RT-PCR kit were used in a first-round RT-PCR, which was followed by a second-round multiplex PCR, size selection and purification. TCRdb applied fastp at Q25 and MiXCR to the public reads, then kept only in-frame beta chains. Every entry covers one CDR3 protein and lists the most common genes and DNA from its rows. This sample lists 200,000 to 250,000 distinct CDR3 sequences; roughly 21% were detected once. Around 45% of the sample is taken by the ten largest. Sequencing was done on a sample of peripheral blood. The receptors originated from a woman between 45 and 65 years old with Graves' ophthalmopathy. Donor details come from another sample of the same person, matched by shared clones.

About this clonotype: Its ends do not fully match the called genes, so a read error is possible. This chain uses TRBV19 with TRBJ2-2; tentative D call: TRBD2 (5 bases). Germline V gene lookup returns CDR1 LNHDA and CDR2 SQIVND (reference sequence). The CDR3 is 16 residues long. The CDR3, as DNA: TGTGCCAGCCAGGACGGAACCTGCCCAATCACCGGGGAGCTGTCTTTT. It codes for CASQDGTCPITGELSF.

This clonotype was counted at least ten times. The rearrangement uses TRBV11-2 and TRBJ2-5; D possibly corresponds to TRBD2 (5 bases). V was pared by 2 bases and J by 1 base, with 11 bases between. The germline V gene encodes CDR1 SGHAT and CDR2 FQNNGV. The CDR3 loop spans 15 amino acids. The CDR3 reads CASSLNGKPQETQYF. For the CDR3, the DNA is TGTGCCAGCAGCTTAAACGGGAAACCCCAAGAGACCCAGTACTTC.

In this sample, this clonotype turned up once. This chain links TRBV6-5 with TRBJ2-5; 8 nucleotides line up with TRBD2. Germline CDR1 MNHEY, CDR2 SVGAGI. The CDR3 contains 16 residues. V shed 3 bases, J shed 2 bases, and the junction held 8 bases outside the gene matches. The CDR3 nucleotides are TGTGCCAGCAGTTATGACGGACTAGCAGCGCAAGAGACCCAGTACTTC. Translated: CASSYDGLAAQETQYF.